The T cell receptor (beta chain) under discussion was sequenced for a study of blood T cell repertoires in COVID-19. On the study more broadly: The cDNA or gDNA used as material had been derived from T cells, B-cell-depleted T cells, or PBMCs.

V was pared by 4 bases and J by 3 bases, with 10 bases between. Germline loops: CDR1 MNHEY, CDR2 SVGAGI. This CDR3 is built from 13 residues. Original analysis: Estimates of nucleated cell counts were drawn from the amplification of reference gene primers. The assay was immunoSEQ multiplex PCR, and TCRdb's table has in-frame clones only and misses some. The DNA was the basis for D and trimming; V, J and clone size are from that table. The table includes about 200,000 clones, 82% detected once. This TCR was sampled from a woman of 80 years or more with COVID-19, enrolled during active disease. The sample was peripheral blood. V gene TRBV6-5 combines with J gene TRBJ2-7; possible D gene TRBD1, 6 bases. The CDR3 here is CASSFGTNYEQYF. As DNA, the CDR3 is TGTGCCAGCAGTTTTGGGACAAACTACGAGCAGTACTTC.